The T cell receptor (beta chain) described here comes from a study of shared clonotypes between healthy human individuals. Naivety among CD8 cells was defined by CD45RO negativity and positive CCR7 selection, thereby excluding terminally differentiated effector memory CD45RA+ cells. There were no recent acute infections or vaccinations among the donors, who were healthy HIV-negative adults. Whole-study results and caveats: It was observed that about 5% of naive CD4 clonotypes were shared across a handful of donors. Generally, naive subsets (rather than memory subsets) showed larger estimated richness.

The ends were cut back, 3 bases at V and 6 bases at J, with 13 bases in the middle. This CDR3 has 13 residues. Germline V gene data show CDR1 as SGHRS and CDR2 as YFSETQ. Genomic DNA of every subset was divided equally among multiple immunoSEQ plates. The assay was immunoSEQ multiplex PCR, and TCRdb's table has in-frame clones only and misses some. The data show around 1.9 million clones, 85% to 95% seen once. A remark on this clone: The antigen is undetermined.

The chain has TRBV5-1 and TRBJ2-7, with D uncertain. The material sequenced was naive CD8+ T cells from PBMCs. The receptor comes from a young man in good health. Some clones in this sample may be carry-over from other donors' samples. The DNA for the CDR3 is TGCGCCAGCAGCTCCTTAGGTCCCCTCGAGCAGTACTTC. Its translation: CASSSLGPLEQYF.